The clone carrying this T cell receptor beta chain has a single count. This specimen comes from a study of CD8 T cells in Susac syndrome. V gave up 5 bases and J gave up 2 bases, with 19 bases separating them. CDR1 is DFQATT, CDR2 SNEGSKA, per germline (reference sequence). The CDR3 is 15 amino acids. Reverse transcription of 0.5 to 1 ug RNA was carried out with random hexamers. A multiplex approach, immunoSEQ multiplex PCR, amplified TCR beta CDR3 across 54 Vbeta and 13 Jbeta. One entry per CDR3 protein results from TCRdb running MiXCR on the immunoSEQ multiplex PCR reads. Of hundreds of thousands of distinct CDR3 sequences listed, around 83% were seen once; the top ten hold about 0.11%.

The TCR comes from a human donor with multiple sclerosis. The sequenced sample was CD8+ T cells from PBMCs. This chain joins TRBV20-1 and TRBJ2-7, with D perhaps TRBD1 (6 bases). The CDR3 loop is CSARPFDRTAYEQYF. CDR3 DNA sequence: TGCAGTGCTCGACCCTTTGACAGGACCGCCTACGAGCAGTACTTC.